Included here is one TCR beta chain sequence, with context. The antigen is not known. This sample is part of a study of cytomegalovirus exposure and HLA in healthy donors. The V and J ends lost 10 bases and 7 bases, in that order; junction bases with no gene match: 12. This CDR3 region has 14 residues. Germline-derived CDR1 and CDR2 are MNHEY and SVGAGI. Assay: immunoSEQ multiplex PCR; the TCRdb copy retains only in-frame clones and omits some. The sample has 150,000 to 200,000 clones, 85% seen once. Study-level findings and limits: Among TCR beta chains, those listed as cytomegalovirus-associated numbered some 160. Clusters of TCRs from the first cohort tended to co-occur in the 95 to 150 validation repertoires (as a later analysis found).

The source of this sequence is a young man in good health and CMV-seropositive. This chain connects TRBV6-5 to TRBJ1-2; 10 positions agree with TRBD1. Sequenced: PBMCs. Here the CDR3 reads CATKPGQGFRGYTF. The CDR3 bases are TGTGCCACTAAACCGGGACAGGGGTTTCGTGGCTACACCTTC.